This record covers a single TCR beta chain. Its antigen remains unknown. At cycle 4 day 1, cycle 7 day 1, and baseline, blood was sampled. CDR3 length: 15 amino acids. Germline assignment: CDR1 MNHEY and CDR2 SMNVEV (reference sequence). Trimming pared 5 bases from V and 8 bases from J, leaving 19 bases between. This sample was included in a study of OX40 agonist ivuxolimab in advanced cancers. At the level of the study: Three partial responders included one hepatocellular carcinoma patient and two cutaneous melanoma patients.

Study observations and caveats: Clonal expansion was among the lowest in partial responders at 0.1-3.0 mg/kg, especially CD8+.

Sequenced by immunoSEQ multiplex PCR; TCRdb stores in-frame clones only, minus some. The data contain about 96,000 clones, roughly 80% of them singletons. The chain links TRBV27 to TRBJ2-1, with D tentatively TRBD1 or TRBD2 (5 bases each). The TCR originated in an adult with an advanced solid tumor such as melanoma, head and neck, liver or kidney cancer. The sequenced sample was CD4+ or CD8+ T cells sorted from blood, obtained in a trial of the OX40 agonist ivuxolimab. CDR3 loop: CASSPGTVSYDEQFF. CDR3 in DNA: TGTGCCAGCAGTCCAGGGACCGTGTCATACGATGAGCAGTTCTTC.